This TCR beta chain comes out of a study of T cell responses to AZD1222 COVID-19 vaccine. Study-level findings and limits: Close to half of spike-specific TCRs reportedly recognize unmutated variant regions. Without day 14 samples, only post-peak T cell repertoires were studied. Among AZD1222 vaccinees, only six were seropositive at baseline. Clonal diversity was possibly underestimated; the donors were predominantly white British and more often female.

Assay: immunoSEQ multiplex PCR; the TCRdb copy retains only in-frame clones and omits some. This table has around 35,000 clones, 75% to 90% appearing once. With respect to this clone: Its antigen is not identified.

V was clipped by 6 bases and J by 6 bases, with 20 bases between them. The CDR3 runs 15 residues. The germline gives CDR1 MNHEY, CDR2 SVGAGI. The V call is TRBV6-5, the J call TRBJ1-2, with D perhaps matching TRBD1 (6 bases). The sequence was obtained from an adult in good health. The sequencing used peripheral blood, collected on day 0 of AZD1222 vaccination. The CDR3 sequence: CASSKTQGFGHGYTF. CDR3 bases: TGTGCCAGCAGCAAGACCCAGGGGTTTGGTCATGGCTACACCTTC.